This entry describes one T cell receptor (beta chain). The antigen is undetermined. A J-beta primer mix and a sample-barcoded 5' primer were used in a second PCR of roughly 6 to 11 cycles. Every single cDNA molecule received a tag from a template-switch adaptor with 12 random nucleotides. Every sample gave at least 3 million paired-end reads containing CDR3. TCRdb fed the 5' RACE reads into MiXCR, producing one record per CDR3 protein. In the table there are hundreds of thousands of distinct CDR3 sequences, less than 35% of which are singletons. The data are from a study of blood T cells in healthy people across ages. Across the study: The capture of about one barcoded beta molecule per two T cells was achieved by template switching.

Study results and limitations: Older individuals had lower TCR beta diversity per million T cells (the decline was roughly linear).

This CDR3 has 14 amino acids. The V and J ends lost 1 base and 2 bases respectively, with 9 bases between them. In germline, CDR1 is SGHTA, CDR2 FQGNSA. The source material was blood. The sequence derives from a woman at least 80 years old in good health. The chain recombines TRBV7-2 with TRBJ2-7; D gene ambiguous. DNA of the CDR3: TGTGCCAGCAGCTTAGTGGCGGTCCCCTACGAGCAGTACTTC. Residues: CASSLVAVPYEQYF.